The sample holds a few counts of the clone carrying this T cell receptor beta chain. The antigen is not known. Germline CDR1 is SGHRS and CDR2 is YFSETQ. The CDR3 runs to 13 residues. V was clipped by 5 bases and J by 8 bases, with 14 bases between them. TCRdb reprocessed the 5' RACE reads with MiXCR, giving one entry per CDR3 protein. The sample includes 400,000 to 650,000 distinct CDR3 sequences, less than 25% of them seen just once. The data stem from a study of T cells after yellow fever vaccination. Whole-study results and caveats: Only a small proportion of the clonotypes turned up in both the CD4 and the CD8 compartments, likely arising from convergent recombination.

Here the sequenced sample was PBMCs, taken less than 25 days after the first yellow fever vaccination. This receptor was taken from a young man who received the YFV17D yellow fever vaccine. The chain has TRBV5-1 and TRBJ2-1; D perhaps matches TRBD2 (6 bases). The DNA of the CDR3 is TGCGCCAGCAGAATTACTGCGGGGTATGAGCAGTTCTTC. It translates to CASRITAGYEQFF. The complete variable domain, with remaining parts taken from reference TRBV5-1 and TRBJ2-1, reads KAGVTQTPRYLIKTRGQQVTLSCSPISGHRSVSWYQQTPGQGLQFLFEYFSETQRNKGNFPGRFSGRQFSNSRSEMNVSTLELGDSALYLCASRITAGYEQFFGPGTRLTVL.